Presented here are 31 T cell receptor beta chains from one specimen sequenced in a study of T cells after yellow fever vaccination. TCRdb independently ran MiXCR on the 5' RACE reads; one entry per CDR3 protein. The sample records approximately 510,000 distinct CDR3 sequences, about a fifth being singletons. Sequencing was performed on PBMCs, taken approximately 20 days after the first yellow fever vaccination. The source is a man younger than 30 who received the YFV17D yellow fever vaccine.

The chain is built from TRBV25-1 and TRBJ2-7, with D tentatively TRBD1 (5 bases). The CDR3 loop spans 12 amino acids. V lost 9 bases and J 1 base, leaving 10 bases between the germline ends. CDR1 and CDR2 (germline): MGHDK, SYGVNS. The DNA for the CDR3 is TGTGCCAGTGAAGGGGTGTCCTACGAGCAGTACTTC. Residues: CASEGVSYEQYF.

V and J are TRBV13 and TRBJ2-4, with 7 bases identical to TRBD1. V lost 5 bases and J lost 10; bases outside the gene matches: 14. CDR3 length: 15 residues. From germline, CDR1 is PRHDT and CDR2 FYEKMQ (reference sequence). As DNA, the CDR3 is TGTGCCAGCAGCCCATCTACATACACGGGACAGATTCAGTACTTC. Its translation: CASSPSTYTGQIQYF.

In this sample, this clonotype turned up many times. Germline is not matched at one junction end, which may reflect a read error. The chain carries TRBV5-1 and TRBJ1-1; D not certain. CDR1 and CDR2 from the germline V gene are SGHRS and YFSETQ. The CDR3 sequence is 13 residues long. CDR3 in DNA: TGTGCCAGCAGCCTCCGGGGGAACACTGAAGCTTTCTTT. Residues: CASSLRGNTEAFF.

The CDR3 DNA reads as TGTGCCAGCAGCTTGGATCGACTAGCGGGGTGGGGTGAGCAGTTCTTC. This encodes CASSLDRLAGWGEQFF. V is TRBV5-4 and J is TRBJ2-1, with 11 bases matching TRBD2. CDR1 and CDR2 from the germline V gene are SGHNT and YYREEE (reference sequence). The J segment lost 9 bases and the V segment lost 0 bases, leaving 8 bases of the junction unmatched. The CDR3 covers 16 residues.

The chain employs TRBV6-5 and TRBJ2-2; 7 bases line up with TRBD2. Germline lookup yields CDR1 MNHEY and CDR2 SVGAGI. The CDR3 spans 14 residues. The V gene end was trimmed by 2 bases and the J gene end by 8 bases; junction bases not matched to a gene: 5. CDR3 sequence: CASSYGGRGGELFF. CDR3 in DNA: TGTGCCAGCAGTTACGGAGGGAGGGGAGGGGAGCTGTTTTTT.

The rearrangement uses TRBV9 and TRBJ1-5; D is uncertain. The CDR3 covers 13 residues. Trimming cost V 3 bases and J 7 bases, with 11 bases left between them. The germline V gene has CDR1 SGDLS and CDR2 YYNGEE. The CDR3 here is CASSATDGQPQHF. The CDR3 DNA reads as TGTGCCAGCAGCGCTACGGACGGGCAGCCCCAGCATTTT.

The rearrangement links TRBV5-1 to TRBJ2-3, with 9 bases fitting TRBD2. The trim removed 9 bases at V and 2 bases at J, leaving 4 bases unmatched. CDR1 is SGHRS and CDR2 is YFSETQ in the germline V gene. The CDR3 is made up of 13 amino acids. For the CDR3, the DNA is TGCGCCACTAAGCGGGGGGCCACAGATACGCAGTATTTT. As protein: CATKRGATDTQYF.

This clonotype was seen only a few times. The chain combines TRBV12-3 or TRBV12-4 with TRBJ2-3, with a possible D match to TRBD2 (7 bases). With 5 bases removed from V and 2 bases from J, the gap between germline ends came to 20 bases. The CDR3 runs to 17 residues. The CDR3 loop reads CASSRPSRGAVTDTQYF. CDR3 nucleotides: TGTGCCAGCAGTCGCCCCAGCCGGGGGGCGGTCACAGATACGCAGTATTTT.

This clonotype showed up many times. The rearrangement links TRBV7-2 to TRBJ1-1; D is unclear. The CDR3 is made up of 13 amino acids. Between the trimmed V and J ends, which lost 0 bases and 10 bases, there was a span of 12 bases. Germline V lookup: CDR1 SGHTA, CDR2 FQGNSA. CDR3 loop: CASSLAENSVAFF. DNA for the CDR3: TGTGCCAGCAGCTTAGCTGAGAACAGTGTAGCTTTCTTT.

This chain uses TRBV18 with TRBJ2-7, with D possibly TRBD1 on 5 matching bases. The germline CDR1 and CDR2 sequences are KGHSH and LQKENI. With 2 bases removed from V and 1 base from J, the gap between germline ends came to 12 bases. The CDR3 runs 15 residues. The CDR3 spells CASSPMGAGSYEQYV. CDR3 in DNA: TGTGCCAGCTCACCAATGGGTGCAGGGTCCTACGAGCAGTACGTC.

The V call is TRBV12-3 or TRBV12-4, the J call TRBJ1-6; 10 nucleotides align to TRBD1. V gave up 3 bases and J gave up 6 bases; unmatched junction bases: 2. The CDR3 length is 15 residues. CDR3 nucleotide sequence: TGTGCCAGCAGTTTTGACAGGGGGCCTAATTCACCCCTCCACTTT. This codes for CASSFDRGPNSPLHF.

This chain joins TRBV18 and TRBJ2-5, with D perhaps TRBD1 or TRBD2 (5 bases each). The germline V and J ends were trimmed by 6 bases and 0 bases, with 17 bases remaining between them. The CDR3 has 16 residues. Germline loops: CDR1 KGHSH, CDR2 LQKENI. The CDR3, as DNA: TGTGCCAGCTCGGAGGCACTTTCGGGACACCAAGAGACCCAGTACTTC. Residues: CASSEALSGHQETQYF.

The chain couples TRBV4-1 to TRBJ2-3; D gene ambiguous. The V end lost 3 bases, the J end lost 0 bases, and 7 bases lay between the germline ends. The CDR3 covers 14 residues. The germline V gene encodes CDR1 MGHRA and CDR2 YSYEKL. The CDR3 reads CASSQVTSTDTQYF. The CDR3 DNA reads TGCGCCAGCAGCCAGGTGACTAGCACAGATACGCAGTATTTT.

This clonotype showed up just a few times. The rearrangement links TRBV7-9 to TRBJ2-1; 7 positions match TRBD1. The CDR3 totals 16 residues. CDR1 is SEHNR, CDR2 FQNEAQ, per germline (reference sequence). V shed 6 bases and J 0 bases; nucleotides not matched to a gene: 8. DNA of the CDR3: TGTGCCAGCAGGCCTAGGGGGCCTAGCTCCTACAATGAGCAGTTCTTC. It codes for CASRPRGPSSYNEQFF. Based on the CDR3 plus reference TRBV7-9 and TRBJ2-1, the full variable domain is DTGVSQNPRHKITKRGQNVTFRCDPISEHNRLYWYRQTLGQGPEFLTYFQNEAQLEKSRLLSDRFSAERPKGSFSTLEIQRTEQGDSAMYLCASRPRGPSSYNEQFFGPGTRLTVL.

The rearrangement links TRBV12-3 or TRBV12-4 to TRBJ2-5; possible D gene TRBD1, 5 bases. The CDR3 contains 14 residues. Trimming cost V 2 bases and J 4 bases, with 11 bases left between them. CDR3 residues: CASSLRSGRETQYF. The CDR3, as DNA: TGTGCCAGCAGTTTACGGTCAGGGCGAGAGACCCAGTACTTC.

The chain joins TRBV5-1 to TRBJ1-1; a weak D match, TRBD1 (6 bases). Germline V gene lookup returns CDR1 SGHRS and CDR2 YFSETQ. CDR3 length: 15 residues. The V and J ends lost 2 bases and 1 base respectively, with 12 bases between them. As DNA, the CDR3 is TGCGCCAGCAGCTTAAGGGGACACCAGAACACTGAAGCTTTCTTT. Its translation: CASSLRGHQNTEAFF.

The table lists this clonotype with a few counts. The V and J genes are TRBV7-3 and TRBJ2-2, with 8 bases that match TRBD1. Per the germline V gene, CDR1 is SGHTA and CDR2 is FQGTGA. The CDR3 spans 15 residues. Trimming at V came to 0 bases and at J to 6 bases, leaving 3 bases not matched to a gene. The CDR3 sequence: CASSLTDREAGELFF. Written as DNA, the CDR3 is TGTGCCAGCAGCTTAACGGACAGGGAGGCCGGGGAGCTGTTTTTT.

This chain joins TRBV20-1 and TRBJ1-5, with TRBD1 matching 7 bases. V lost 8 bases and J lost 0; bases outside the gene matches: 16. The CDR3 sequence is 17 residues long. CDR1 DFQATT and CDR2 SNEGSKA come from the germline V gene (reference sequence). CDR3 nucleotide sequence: TGCAGTACCAGCCGGGGACAGAATCTTTATAGCAATCAGCCCCAGCATTTT. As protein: CSTSRGQNLYSNQPQHF.

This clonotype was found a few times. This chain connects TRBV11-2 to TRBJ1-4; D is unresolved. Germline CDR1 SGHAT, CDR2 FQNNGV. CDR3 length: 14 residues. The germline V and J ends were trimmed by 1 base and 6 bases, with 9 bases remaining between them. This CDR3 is CASSLGTRDEKLFF. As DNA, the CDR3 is TGTGCCAGCAGCTTAGGGACGCGGGATGAAAAACTGTTTTTT. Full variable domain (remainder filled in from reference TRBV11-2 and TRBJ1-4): EAGVAQSPRYKIIEKRQSVAFWCNPISGHATLYWYQQILGQGPKLLIQFQNNGVVDDSQLPKDRFSAERLKGVDSTLKIQPAKLEDSAVYLCASSLGTRDEKLFFGSGTQLSVL.

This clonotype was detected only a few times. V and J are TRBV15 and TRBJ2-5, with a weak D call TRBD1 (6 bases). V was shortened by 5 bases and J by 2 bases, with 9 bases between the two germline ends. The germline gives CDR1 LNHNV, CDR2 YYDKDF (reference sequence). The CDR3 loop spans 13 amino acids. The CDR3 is CATSRDIQETQYF. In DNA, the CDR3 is TGTGCCACCAGCCGGGACATTCAAGAGACCCAGTACTTC. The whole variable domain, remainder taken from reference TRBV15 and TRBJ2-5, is DAMVIQNPRYQVTQFGKPVTLSCSQTLNHNVMYWYQQKSSQAPKLLFHYYDKDFNNEADTPDNFQSRRPNTSFCFLDIRSPGLGDTAMYLCATSRDIQETQYFGPGTRLLVL.

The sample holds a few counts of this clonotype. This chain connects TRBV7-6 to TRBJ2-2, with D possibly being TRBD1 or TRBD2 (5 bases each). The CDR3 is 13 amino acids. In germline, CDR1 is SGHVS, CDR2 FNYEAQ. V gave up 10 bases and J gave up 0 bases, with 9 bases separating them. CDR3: CATRGANTGELFF. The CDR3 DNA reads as TGTGCCACCCGAGGGGCGAACACCGGGGAGCTGTTTTTT.

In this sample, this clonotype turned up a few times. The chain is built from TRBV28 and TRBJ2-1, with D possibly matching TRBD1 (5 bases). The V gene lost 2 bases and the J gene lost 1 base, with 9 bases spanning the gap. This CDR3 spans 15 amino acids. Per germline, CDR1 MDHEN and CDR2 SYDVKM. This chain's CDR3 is CASSLVGVSYNEQFF. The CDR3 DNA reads TGTGCCAGCAGTTTAGTAGGGGTTTCCTACAATGAGCAGTTCTTC.

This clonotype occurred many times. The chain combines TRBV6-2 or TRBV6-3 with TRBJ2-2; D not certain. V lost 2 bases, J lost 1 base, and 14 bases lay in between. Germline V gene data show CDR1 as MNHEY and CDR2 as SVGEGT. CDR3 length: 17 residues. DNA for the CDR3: TGTGCCAGCAGTTACGGGCGTCCCGGGCTGAACACCGGGGAGCTGTTTTTT. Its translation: CASSYGRPGLNTGELFF.

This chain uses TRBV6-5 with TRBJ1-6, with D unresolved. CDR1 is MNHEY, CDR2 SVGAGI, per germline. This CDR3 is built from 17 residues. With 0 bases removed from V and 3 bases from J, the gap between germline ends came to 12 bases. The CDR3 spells CASSYSIGKRYNSPLHF. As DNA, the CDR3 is TGTGCCAGCAGTTACTCCATAGGGAAGCGCTATAATTCACCCCTCCACTTT.

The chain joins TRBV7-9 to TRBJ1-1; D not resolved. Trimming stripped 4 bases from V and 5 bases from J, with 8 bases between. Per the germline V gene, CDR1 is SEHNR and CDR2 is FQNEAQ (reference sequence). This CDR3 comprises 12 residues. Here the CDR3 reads CASSWGVTEAFF. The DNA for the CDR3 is TGTGCCAGCAGCTGGGGAGTAACTGAAGCTTTCTTT.

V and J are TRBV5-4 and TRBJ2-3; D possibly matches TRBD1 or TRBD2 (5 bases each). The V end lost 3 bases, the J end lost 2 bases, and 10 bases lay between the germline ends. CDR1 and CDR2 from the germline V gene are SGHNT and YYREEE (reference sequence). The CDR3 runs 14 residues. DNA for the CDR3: TGTGCCAGCAGCTGGGGGTCAATCACAGATACGCAGTATTTT. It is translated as CASSWGSITDTQYF.

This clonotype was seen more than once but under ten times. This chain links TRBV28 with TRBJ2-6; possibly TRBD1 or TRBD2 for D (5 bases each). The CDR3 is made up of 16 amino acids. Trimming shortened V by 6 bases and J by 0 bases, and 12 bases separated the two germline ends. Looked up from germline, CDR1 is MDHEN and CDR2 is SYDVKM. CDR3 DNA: TGTGCCAGCAGCACCGTGGGGGTCTCTGGGGCCAACGTCCTGACTTTC. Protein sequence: CASSTVGVSGANVLTF.

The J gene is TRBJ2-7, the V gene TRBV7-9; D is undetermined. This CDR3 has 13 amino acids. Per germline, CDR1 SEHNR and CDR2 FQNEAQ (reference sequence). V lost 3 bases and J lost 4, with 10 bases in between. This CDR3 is CASSFSQAYEQYV. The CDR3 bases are TGTGCCAGCAGCTTCTCCCAGGCGTACGAGCAGTACGTC.

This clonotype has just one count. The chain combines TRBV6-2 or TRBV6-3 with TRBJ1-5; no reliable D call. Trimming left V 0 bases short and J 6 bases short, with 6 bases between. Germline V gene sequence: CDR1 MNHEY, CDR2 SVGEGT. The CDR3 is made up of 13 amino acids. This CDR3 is CASSYSDIQPQHF. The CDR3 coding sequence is TGTGCCAGCAGTTACTCCGACATTCAGCCCCAGCATTTT.

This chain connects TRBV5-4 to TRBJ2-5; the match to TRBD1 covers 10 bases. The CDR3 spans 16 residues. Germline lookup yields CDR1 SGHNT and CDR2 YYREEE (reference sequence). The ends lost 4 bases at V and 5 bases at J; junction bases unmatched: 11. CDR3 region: CASSKPTGQGLETQYF. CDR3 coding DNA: TGTGCCAGCAGCAAGCCAACGGGACAGGGGCTCGAGACCCAGTACTTC. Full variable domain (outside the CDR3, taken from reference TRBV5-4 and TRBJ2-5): ETGVTQSPTHLIKTRGQQVTLRCSSQSGHNTVSWYQQALGQGPQFIFQYYREEENGRGNFPPRFSGLQFPNYSSELNVNALELDDSALYLCASSKPTGQGLETQYFGPGTRLLVL.

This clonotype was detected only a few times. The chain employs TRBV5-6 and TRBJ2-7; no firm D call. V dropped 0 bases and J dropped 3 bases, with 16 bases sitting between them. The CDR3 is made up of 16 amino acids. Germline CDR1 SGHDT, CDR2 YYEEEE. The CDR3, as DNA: TGTGCCAGCAGCTTGGTGGAAGCGCCCGGCAGCTACGAGCAGTACTTC. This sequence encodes CASSLVEAPGSYEQYF.